Shown below are 10 T cell receptor beta chains from a single sample sequenced in a study of graft-versus-host responses after intestinal transplantation. Their specific antigens are unknown. Method: immunoSEQ multiplex PCR; TCRdb's copy keeps in-frame clones and lacks some. Here the sample spans some 110,000 clones, roughly 87% being singletons. Sequencing was performed on unstimulated CD4+ T cells sorted from spleen or lymph node cells, taken before intestinal transplant. The origin of the receptors is a human donor who received an intestinal transplant.

This clone was picked up a small number of times. V is TRBV6-5 and J is TRBJ2-4; D is possibly TRBD1 or TRBD2 (5 bases each). The V end was cut by 0 bases, the J end by 5 bases, with 11 bases between. Germline V lookup: CDR1 MNHEY, CDR2 SVGAGI. CDR3 length: 15 amino acids. The CDR3 sequence is CASSYSGTEENIQYF. The DNA of the CDR3 is TGTGCCAGCAGTTACTCGGGGACCGAGGAAAACATTCAGTACTTC.

The chain employs TRBV4-1 and TRBJ2-7, with 11 bases fitting TRBD2. Germline CDR1 and CDR2: MGHRA and YSYEKL. The CDR3 is 15 amino acids. J lost 3 bases, V lost 5 bases, and 6 bases had no gene match. Here the CDR3 reads CASSLSSGRLYEQYF. The CDR3 DNA reads TGCGCCAGCAGCTTATCTAGCGGGAGGCTCTACGAGCAGTACTTC.

The chain links TRBV6-6 to TRBJ2-1; TRBD1 agrees at 8 bases. The J segment lost 4 bases and the V segment lost 8 bases, leaving 1 base of the junction unmatched. The CDR3 consists of 12 residues. CDR1 and CDR2 (germline): MNHNY, SVGAGI (reference sequence). CDR3: CASGDRYNEQFF. Written as DNA, the CDR3 is TGTGCCAGCGGGGACAGGTACAATGAGCAGTTCTTC.

This clone was recorded once. The genes are TRBV4-2 and TRBJ2-7, with 9 positions matching TRBD2. Per germline, CDR1 LGHNA and CDR2 YNFKEQ. Trimming removed 1 base from V and 4 bases from J; junction bases left unmatched: 2. The CDR3 totals 14 residues. In DNA form, the CDR3 reads TGTGCCAGCAGCCAAGCTAGCGGGAAATACGAGCAGTACTTC. It codes for CASSQASGKYEQYF.

This sequence joins TRBV27 and TRBJ2-2, with D tentatively TRBD2 (6 bases). V lost 5 bases, J lost 6 bases, and 13 bases lay in between. CDR3 length equals 14 residues. Germline values: CDR1 MNHEY, CDR2 SMNVEV (reference sequence). The CDR3 region is CASSLGGPPGELFF. CDR3 in DNA: TGTGCCAGCAGTCTCGGGGGTCCCCCCGGGGAGCTGTTTTTT.

This chain links TRBV6-5 with TRBJ2-7; weak D call: TRBD2 (7 bases). This CDR3 is built from 15 residues. Trimming stripped 0 bases from V and 1 base from J, with 10 bases between. Germline values: CDR1 MNHEY, CDR2 SVGAGI. The CDR3 DNA sequence: TGTGCCAGCAGTTACTCGGGGGGGCTATCCTACGAGCAGTACTTC. Translation: CASSYSGGLSYEQYF.

The V gene is TRBV10-2, the J gene TRBJ1-3; TRBD1 might be the D (5 bases). The CDR3 has 18 residues. With 2 bases removed from V and 2 bases from J, the gap between germline ends came to 19 bases. Per the germline V gene, CDR1 is WSHSY and CDR2 is SAAADI. The CDR3 DNA reads as TGCGCCAGCAGTGAGGGGGCTCTAGGGACTTTCACTGGAAACACCATATATTTT. Its protein product is CASSEGALGTFTGNTIYF.

The chain joins TRBV6-6 to TRBJ2-2; TRBD1 is a possible D gene (5 bases). CDR3 length: 14 amino acids. Germline V gene data show CDR1 as MNHNY and CDR2 as SVGAGI (reference sequence). V lost 8 bases to trimming and J lost 0 bases, with 10 bases between them. The CDR3, as DNA: TGTGCCAGCGGGGCCTTATCGAACACCGGGGAGCTGTTTTTT. Amino acid sequence: CASGALSNTGELFF.

This chain uses TRBV7-3 with TRBJ2-3; 8 nucleotides match TRBD2. V gave up 0 bases and J gave up 4 bases; unmatched junction bases: 6. This CDR3 spans 16 amino acids. CDR1 and CDR2 from the germline V gene are SGHTA and FQGTGA. For the CDR3, the DNA is TGTGCCAGCAGCTTAACGAAGCCGGGAGGGGCAGATACGCAGTATTTT. It encodes CASSLTKPGGADTQYF.

The CDR3 reads CASRRFSSLCTDTQYF. In DNA form, the CDR3 reads TGCGCCAGCAGAAGGTTCTCCTCCCTTTGCACAGATACGCAGTATTTT. V is TRBV23-1 and J is TRBJ2-3; no clear D gene. TRBV23-1 counts as an open reading frame of uncertain function. Trimming left V 6 bases short and J 1 base short, with 17 bases between. The CDR3 is 16 amino acids.